What follows describes a single T cell receptor (beta chain). These data come from a study of blood T cell repertoires in COVID-19. Study context: Both acute and convalescent COVID-19 samples were obtained from the United States, Italy and Spain. Sample material is recorded as cDNA or gDNA derived from T cells, B-cell-depleted T cells, or PBMCs.

Original data processing: Amplification with reference gene primers provided the estimates of nucleated cell counts. The method was immunoSEQ multiplex PCR; TCRdb's version includes in-frame clones alone and lacks a portion of them. The DNA was the basis for D and trimming; V, J and clone size are from that table. In the table there are about 240,000 clones, roughly 80% of which are singletons. Per germline, CDR1 SEHNR and CDR2 FQNEAQ (reference sequence). V lost 5 bases, J lost 8 bases, and 21 bases lay in between. The CDR3 runs to 15 residues. The sequenced material came from peripheral blood. This receptor was identified in a woman aged 65 to 85 with acute or convalescent COVID-19. The chain uses TRBV7-9 and TRBJ1-2, with D perhaps TRBD1 (5 bases). Here the CDR3 reads CASSSDPDGTGGYTF. The CDR3 nucleotides are TGTGCCAGCAGCAGCGACCCGGACGGTACAGGAGGCTACACCTTC.